Below are 30 T cell receptor beta chains sequenced from a single sample in a study of T cell repertoires in cytomegalovirus infection. TCRdb re-called the reads through MiXCR, storing one row per CDR3 protein. The sample yields around 39,000 distinct CDR3 sequences, about 50% seen once. These TCRs are of unknown antigen specificity. The sample here was CD8+ T cells from cultured PBMCs, taken from culture after CMV antigen stimulation. The receptors come from a human donor in good health (CMV status not recorded). Some clones in this sample may be carry-over from other donors' samples.

This clonotype was detected only a few times. This chain connects TRBV11-2 to TRBJ1-2; D might be TRBD1 (5 bases). The CDR3 is 16 amino acids. V shed 1 base and J shed 3 bases, with 15 bases lying between them. Germline V gene sequence: CDR1 SGHAT, CDR2 FQNNGV. CDR3 nucleotide sequence: TGTGCCAGCAGCTTAGGGGAGGGGATGTGGTACTATGGCTACACCTTC. Translated: CASSLGEGMWYYGYTF.

The chain carries TRBV7-6 and TRBJ2-1, with D unresolved. The J call may be faulty, since TRBJ2-7 better matches the DNA end. The CDR3 has 16 residues. Germline V lookup: CDR1 SGHVS, CDR2 FNYEAQ. The CDR3 DNA sequence: TGTGCCAGCAGCTTCTTGGGCATATCCACCTACAATGAGCAGTACGTC. It codes for CASSFLGISTYNEQYV.

In its sample, this clonotype was seen a few times. The V and J genes are TRBV7-2 and TRBJ1-1, with a weak D call TRBD1 (5 bases). Germline loops: CDR1 SGHTA, CDR2 FQGNSA. Trimming left V 1 base short and J 12 bases short, with 12 bases between. The CDR3 has 12 amino acids. CDR3 bases: TGTGCCAGCAGCTTAGAGACTTCAGGGACTTTCTTT. This codes for CASSLETSGTFF.

CDR3 region: CASSLGTASTDTQYF. The CDR3 DNA is TGTGCCAGTAGTCTTGGGACAGCTAGCACAGATACGCAGTATTTT. The chain is built from TRBV19 and TRBJ2-3; 7 bases match TRBD1. The germline V gene has CDR1 LNHDA and CDR2 SQIVND (reference sequence). J gave up 0 bases and V 5 bases, and 5 bases lay outside the gene matches. The CDR3 consists of 15 residues.

This rearrangement joins TRBV5-4 to TRBJ2-1; D not certain. Germline V gene sequence: CDR1 SGHNT, CDR2 YYREEE (reference sequence). The V end was cut by 5 bases, the J end by 0 bases, with 15 bases between. The CDR3 sequence is 16 residues long. The CDR3 loop reads CASRAKTRSSYNEQFF. The CDR3 bases are TGTGCCAGCAGGGCTAAAACACGGAGCTCCTACAATGAGCAGTTCTTC.

The V gene is TRBV27, the J gene TRBJ1-6; 11 bases agree with TRBD1. The CDR3 covers 15 residues. Germline CDR1 is MNHEY and CDR2 is SMNVEV (reference sequence). Losses at the gene ends were 5 bases for V and 7 bases for J; bases not matched to a gene: 4. Here the CDR3 reads CASSPGTGGNSPLHF. CDR3 sequence (DNA): TGTGCCAGCAGTCCCGGGACAGGGGGGAATTCACCCCTCCACTTT.

This clonotype was detected many times. This sequence joins TRBV7-6 and TRBJ2-3; D is uncertain. The CDR3 totals 13 residues. V was pared by 0 bases and J by 6 bases, with 7 bases between. Germline V CDR1 and CDR2: SGHVS, FNYEAQ. The CDR3 bases are TGTGCCAGCAGCTTAGCGCCCTCCGATACGCAGTATTTT. Translating gives CASSLAPSDTQYF.

The rearrangement links TRBV15 to TRBJ1-3, with D possibly TRBD1 on 6 matching bases. Germline assignment: CDR1 LNHNV and CDR2 YYDKDF (reference sequence). This CDR3 is built from 15 residues. The V and J ends lost 0 bases and 0 bases respectively, with 6 bases between them. The CDR3 DNA reads as TGTGCCACCAGCAGAGACAGGGGCTCTGGAAACACCATATATTTT. It is translated as CATSRDRGSGNTIYF.

The CDR3 nucleotides are TGTGCCAGCGGGACTAGCAGCGATGAGCAGTTCTTC. It codes for CASGTSSDEQFF. V is TRBV6-6 and J is TRBJ2-1; TRBD2 matches at 9 bases. Germline V gene lookup returns CDR1 MNHNY and CDR2 SVGAGI (reference sequence). The length of the CDR3 is 12 residues. J lost 8 bases, V lost 8 bases, and 4 bases had no gene match.

The sample holds a few counts of this clonotype. This chain uses TRBV15 with TRBJ2-4, with unresolved D. The V end was cut by 0 bases, the J end by 15 bases, with 12 bases between. This CDR3 has 12 amino acids. Germline V gene sequence: CDR1 LNHNV, CDR2 YYDKDF (reference sequence). CDR3 DNA: TGTGCCACCAGCAGAGATTCGACACTACTGTACTTC. This gives the protein CATSRDSTLLYF.

In its sample, this clonotype was seen a few times. The V call is TRBV4-2, the J call TRBJ1-1; perhaps TRBD1 as D (5 bases). V dropped 1 base and J dropped 7 bases, with 13 bases sitting between them. The CDR3 is made up of 14 amino acids. Germline loops: CDR1 LGHNA, CDR2 YNFKEQ. CDR3 region: CASSQATSQGEAFF. The CDR3 nucleotides are TGTGCCAGCAGCCAAGCAACCTCCCAGGGTGAAGCTTTCTTT.

This chain connects TRBV19 to TRBJ1-2; D remains ambiguous. The germline CDR1 and CDR2 sequences are LNHDA and SQIVND (reference sequence). This CDR3 region has 13 residues. V lost 3 bases and J 3 bases, leaving 8 bases between the germline ends. The CDR3 nucleotides read TGTGCCAGTAGTATCGACGCTTACTATGGCTACACCTTC. As protein: CASSIDAYYGYTF.

The chain combines TRBV7-6 with TRBJ2-1; D possibly matches TRBD1 or TRBD2 (5 bases each). Trimming removed 6 bases at V and 3 bases at J, with 15 bases between. The CDR3 is made up of 15 amino acids. Looked up from germline, CDR1 is SGHVS and CDR2 is FNYEAQ. The CDR3 DNA sequence: TGTGCCAGCAGTTCCGGGACCGGAATCTACAATGAGCAGTTCTTC. Amino acid sequence: CASSSGTGIYNEQFF.

The chain employs TRBV27 and TRBJ2-2; TRBD1 might be the D (5 bases). Per the germline V gene, CDR1 is MNHEY and CDR2 is SMNVEV (reference sequence). The CDR3 covers 13 residues. The ends were cut back, 6 bases at V and 3 bases at J, with 8 bases in the middle. The CDR3 loop reads CASSPTDTGELFF. CDR3 bases: TGTGCCAGCAGCCCGACAGACACCGGGGAGCTGTTTTTT.

V and J are TRBV2 and TRBJ2-3; 9 bases line up with TRBD2. J lost 5 bases, V lost 6 bases, and 6 bases had no gene match. Germline V gives CDR1 SNHLY, CDR2 FYNNEI. The CDR3 runs 14 residues. The CDR3 DNA sequence: TGTGCCAGCAGGGCGGGGGGGCGAGGAGATACGCAGTATTTT. Protein product: CASRAGGRGDTQYF.

This clonotype came up a few times. This chain uses TRBV7-6 with TRBJ2-1, with 8 bases matching TRBD2. The CDR3 spans 18 residues. Germline CDR1 and CDR2: SGHVS and FNYEAQ. The V and J ends lost 0 bases and 1 base, in that order; junction bases with no gene match: 8. The CDR3 spells CASSLAFAGGLSYNEQFF. DNA of the CDR3: TGTGCCAGCAGCTTAGCGTTCGCGGGGGGCTTATCCTACAATGAGCAGTTCTTC.

The genes are TRBV7-6 and TRBJ2-1; D possibly matches TRBD1 or TRBD2 (5 bases each). The V end was cut by 4 bases, the J end by 2 bases, with 15 bases between. Germline V gives CDR1 SGHVS, CDR2 FNYEAQ. CDR3 length equals 16 residues. The CDR3 region has the DNA TGTGCCAGCAGCTCGAAACTAGGGGAAACCTACAATGAGCAGTTCTTC. This translates into CASSSKLGETYNEQFF.

The CDR3 sequence: CASSLQDNEQFF. DNA for the CDR3: TGTGCCAGCAGTTTACAGGACAATGAGCAGTTCTTC. The chain uses TRBV28 and TRBJ2-1; D is undetermined. Germline CDR1 is MDHEN and CDR2 is SYDVKM. The CDR3 covers 12 residues. Trimming shortened V by 2 bases and J by 5 bases, and 4 bases separated the two germline ends. Together with reference TRBV28 and TRBJ2-1, the CDR3 gives the full variable domain: DVKVTQSSRYLVKRTGEKVFLECVQDMDHENMFWYRQDPGLGLRLIYFSYDVKMKEKGDIPEGYSVSREKKERFSLILESASTNQTSMYLCASSLQDNEQFFGPGTRLTVL.

There are a few counts of this clonotype. This sequence joins TRBV7-2 and TRBJ2-1, with TRBD1 matching over 10 bases. The ends lost 5 bases at V and 3 bases at J; junction bases unmatched: 4. Germline assignment: CDR1 SGHTA and CDR2 FQGNSA. The CDR3 totals 15 residues. This CDR3 reads CASSPRTGGYNEQFF. CDR3 sequence (DNA): TGTGCCAGCAGCCCGCGGACAGGGGGCTACAATGAGCAGTTCTTC.

V is TRBV7-8 and J is TRBJ2-7; D is perhaps TRBD2 (7 bases). Germline loops: CDR1 SGHVS, CDR2 FQNEAQ. The V end was cut by 8 bases, the J end by 6 bases, with 17 bases between. The CDR3 has 13 amino acids. CDR3 sequence reads: CASSEGGGLEQYF. The CDR3 nucleotides read TGTGCCAGCTCAGAGGGAGGGGGGCTCGAGCAGTACTTC. The full variable domain, with the rest looked up from reference TRBV7-8 and TRBJ2-7, is GAGVSQSPRYKVAKRGQDVALRCDPISGHVSLFWYQQALGQGPEFLTYFQNEAQLDKSGLPSDRFFAERPEGSVSTLKIQRTQQEDSAVYLCASSEGGGLEQYFGPGTRLTVT.

V usage is TRBV7-3 and J usage is TRBJ2-1, with 7 nucleotides matching TRBD2. The CDR3 is 15 amino acids. Germline loops: CDR1 SGHTA, CDR2 FQGTGA. V shed 2 bases, J shed 5 bases, and the junction held 6 bases outside the gene matches. The CDR3 spells CASSLHGGSDNEQFF. The CDR3 bases are TGTGCCAGCAGCTTACACGGGGGGTCTGACAATGAGCAGTTCTTC.

This clonotype appeared a few times. The chain combines TRBV5-5 with TRBJ2-1; no clear D gene. The germline V and J ends were trimmed by 3 bases and 9 bases, with 10 bases remaining between them. CDR1 and CDR2 from the germline V gene are SGHKS and YYEKEE (reference sequence). The CDR3 runs 12 residues. The CDR3 loop is CASSYSGSEQFF. The DNA of the CDR3 is TGTGCCAGCAGCTACTCAGGTAGTGAGCAGTTCTTC. The variable domain in full, with the rest retrieved from reference TRBV5-5 and TRBJ2-1, is DAGVTQSPTHLIKTRGQQVTLRCSPISGHKSVSWYQQVLGQGPQFIFQYYEKEERGRGNFPDRFSARQFPNYSSELNVNALLLGDSALYLCASSYSGSEQFFGPGTRLTVL.

The table lists this clonotype with a few counts. The chain joins TRBV2 to TRBJ2-1; D remains ambiguous. The CDR3 has 15 residues. Trimming removed 4 bases from V and 0 bases from J, with 10 bases in between. Germline V lookup: CDR1 SNHLY, CDR2 FYNNEI. The CDR3 region is CASSVSGSSYNEQFF. The CDR3 DNA sequence: TGTGCCAGCAGTGTTTCCGGAAGCTCCTACAATGAGCAGTTCTTC.

This chain uses TRBV18 with TRBJ1-2; D ambiguous. In germline, CDR1 is KGHSH, CDR2 LQKENI. V was clipped by 6 bases and J by 3 bases, with 5 bases between them. This CDR3 is 11 amino acids long. The CDR3: CASSGDYGYTF. CDR3 sequence (DNA): TGTGCCAGCTCGGGCGACTATGGCTACACCTTC.

This clonotype has only a few counts. The chain recombines TRBV4-1 with TRBJ2-3; TRBD2 matches 14 bases. Trimming cost V 3 bases and J 2 bases; bases outside gene matches: 10. The germline V gene has CDR1 MGHRA and CDR2 YSYEKL. The CDR3 has 19 residues. The CDR3 loop reads CASSQTAGTSGSVTDTQYF. The CDR3, as DNA: TGCGCCAGCAGCCAGACCGCCGGGACTAGCGGGAGTGTCACAGATACGCAGTATTTT.

The chain couples TRBV28 to TRBJ2-7, with 7 bases that match TRBD1. The CDR3 loop spans 14 amino acids. From germline, CDR1 is MDHEN and CDR2 SYDVKM. The trim removed 5 bases at V and 9 bases at J, leaving 13 bases unmatched. The CDR3 DNA reads as TGTGCCAGCAGTACCCGACAGGGATCTTGGGGGCAGTACTTC. Encoded protein: CASSTRQGSWGQYF.

This chain joins TRBV7-9 and TRBJ2-3, with 9 nucleotides matching TRBD2. CDR3 length: 16 amino acids. CDR1 and CDR2 (germline): SEHNR, FQNEAQ (reference sequence). The junction had 9 bases not matched to a gene; V was cut back by 5 bases and J by 3 bases. CDR3 sequence: CASSGPGTSSTDTQYF. CDR3 nucleotides: TGTGCCAGCAGCGGCCCCGGGACTAGCAGTACAGATACGCAGTATTTT.

In this sample, this clonotype turned up a few times. The chain carries TRBV7-2 and TRBJ2-1; unclear D gene. The V end lost 5 bases, the J end lost 1 base, and 12 bases lay between the germline ends. In germline, CDR1 is SGHTA, CDR2 FQGNSA. The CDR3 has 15 amino acids. DNA for the CDR3: TGTGCCAGCAGCCCACGGGTAGGTTCCTACAATGAGCAGTTCTTC. Translation: CASSPRVGSYNEQFF.

Worth noting for this clonotype: A read error may produce the germline difference seen at one junction end. The rearrangement links TRBV19 to TRBJ2-2, with TRBD1 matching 10 bases. Germline-derived CDR1 and CDR2 are LNHDA and SQIVND (reference sequence). The CDR3 runs 15 residues. The CDR3 spells CASSVRDRGTGDLFF. In DNA form, the CDR3 reads TGTGCCAGTAGTGTCCGGGACAGGGGAACCGGGGATCTGTTTTTT.

This clonotype showed up just a few times. V gene TRBV19 combines with J gene TRBJ2-7, with 7 bases matching TRBD1. V shed 6 bases and J 3 bases; nucleotides not matched to a gene: 8. The CDR3 covers 14 residues. In germline, CDR1 is LNHDA, CDR2 SQIVND (reference sequence). The CDR3: CASSRDSDYYEQYF. CDR3 nucleotide sequence: TGTGCCAGTAGCCGGGACAGTGACTACTACGAGCAGTACTTC.